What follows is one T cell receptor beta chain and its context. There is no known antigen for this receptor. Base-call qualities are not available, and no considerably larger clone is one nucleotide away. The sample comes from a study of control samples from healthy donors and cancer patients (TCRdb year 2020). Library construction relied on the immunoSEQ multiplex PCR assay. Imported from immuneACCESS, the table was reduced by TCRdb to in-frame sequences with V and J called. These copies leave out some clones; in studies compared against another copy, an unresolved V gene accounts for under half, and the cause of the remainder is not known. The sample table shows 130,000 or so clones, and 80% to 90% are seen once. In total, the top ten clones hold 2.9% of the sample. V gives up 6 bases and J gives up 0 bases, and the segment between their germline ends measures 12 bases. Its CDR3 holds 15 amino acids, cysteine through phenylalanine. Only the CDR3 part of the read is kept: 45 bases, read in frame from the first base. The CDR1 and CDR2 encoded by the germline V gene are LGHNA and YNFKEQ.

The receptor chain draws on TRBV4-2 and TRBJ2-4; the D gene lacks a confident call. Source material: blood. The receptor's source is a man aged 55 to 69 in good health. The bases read TGTGCCAGCAGTGACACAGACGTAGCCAAAAACATTCAGTACTTC. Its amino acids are CASSDTDVAKNIQYF.